This record concerns one TCR beta chain sequence. Sequencing used immunoSEQ multiplex PCR; TCRdb keeps in-frame clones, though not all of them. The sample contains tens of thousands of clones, about 87% of which appear only once. This entry belongs to a study of blood T cell repertoires in COVID-19. The CDR3 runs 13 residues. The germline gives CDR1 LNHDA, CDR2 SQIVND (reference sequence). The V and J ends lost 6 bases and 2 bases respectively, with 8 bases between them. Sequenced sample: peripheral blood. This TCR was recovered from a man older than 75 with active COVID-19. The genes are TRBV19 and TRBJ1-5; maybe TRBD1 (6 bases). The CDR3 nucleotides are TGTGCCAGTAGGGGACAAGGCAATCAGCCCCAGCATTTT. Encoded protein: CASRGQGNQPQHF. The full variable domain, its missing parts supplied by reference TRBV19 and TRBJ1-5, is DGGITQSPKYLFRKEGQNVTLSCEQNLNHDAMYWYRQDPGQGLRLIYYSQIVNDFQKGDIAEGYSVSREKKESFPLTVTSAQKNPTAFYLCASRGQGNQPQHFGDGTRLSIL.